This TCR beta chain comes out of a study of T cells in Graves' hyperthyroidism and ophthalmopathy. Absence of ophthalmopathy progression within 18 months defined stable Graves' hyperthyroidism. Patients aged 18 to 65 had newly diagnosed hyperthyroidism of under 2 months' duration. Together with thyroid ultrasound, orbital computed tomography, serum thyroxine and TRAb, clinical symptoms were used for diagnoses. Amplified TCR beta CDR3 regions derived from RNA transcripts. The HTBI primer set served for first-round RT-PCR of the TCR CDR3. In TCRdb, the multiplex PCR reads were re-called with MiXCR into one record per CDR3 protein. The table lists some 770,000 distinct CDR3 sequences, 16% of them singletons. Germline V gives CDR1 SGHTA, CDR2 FQGTGA. Losses at the gene ends were 5 bases for V and 12 bases for J; bases not matched to a gene: 7. This CDR3 comprises 12 residues.

The rearrangement joins TRBV7-3 to TRBJ2-1; TRBD1 aligns across 7 bases. This clonotype was sampled from a man aged 18 to 30 with Graves' hyperthyroidism. Material: blood. Here the CDR3 DNA reads TGTGCCAGCAGCCCCATAGGGGGCGCGCAGTTCTTC. Translation: CASSPIGGAQFF.